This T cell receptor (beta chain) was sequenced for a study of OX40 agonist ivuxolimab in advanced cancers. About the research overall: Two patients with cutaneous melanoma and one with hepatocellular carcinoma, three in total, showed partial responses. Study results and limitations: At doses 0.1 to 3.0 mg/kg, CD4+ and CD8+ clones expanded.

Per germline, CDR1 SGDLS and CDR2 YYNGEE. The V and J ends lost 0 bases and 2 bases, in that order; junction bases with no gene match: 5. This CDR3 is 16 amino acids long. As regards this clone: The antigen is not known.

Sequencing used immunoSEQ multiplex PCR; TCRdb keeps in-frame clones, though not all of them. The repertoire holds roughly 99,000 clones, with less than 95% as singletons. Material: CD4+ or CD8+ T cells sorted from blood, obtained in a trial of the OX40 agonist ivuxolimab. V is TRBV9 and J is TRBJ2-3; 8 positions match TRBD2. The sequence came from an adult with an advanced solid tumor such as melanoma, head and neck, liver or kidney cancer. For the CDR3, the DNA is TGTGCCAGCAGCGTAGGGACTAGCTCGTTCACAGATACGCAGTATTTT. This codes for CASSVGTSSFTDTQYF.